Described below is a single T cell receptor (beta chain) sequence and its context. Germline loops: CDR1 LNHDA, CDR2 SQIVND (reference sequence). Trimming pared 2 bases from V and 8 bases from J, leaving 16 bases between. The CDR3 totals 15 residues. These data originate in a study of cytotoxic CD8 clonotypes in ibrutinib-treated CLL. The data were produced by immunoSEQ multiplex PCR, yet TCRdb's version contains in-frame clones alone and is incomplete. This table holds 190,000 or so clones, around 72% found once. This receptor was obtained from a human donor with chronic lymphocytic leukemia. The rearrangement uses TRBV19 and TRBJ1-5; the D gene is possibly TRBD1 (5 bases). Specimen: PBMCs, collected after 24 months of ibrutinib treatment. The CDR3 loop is CASSITIRGTEPQHF. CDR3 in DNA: TGTGCCAGTAGTATAACCATTCGGGGGACGGAGCCCCAGCATTTT.